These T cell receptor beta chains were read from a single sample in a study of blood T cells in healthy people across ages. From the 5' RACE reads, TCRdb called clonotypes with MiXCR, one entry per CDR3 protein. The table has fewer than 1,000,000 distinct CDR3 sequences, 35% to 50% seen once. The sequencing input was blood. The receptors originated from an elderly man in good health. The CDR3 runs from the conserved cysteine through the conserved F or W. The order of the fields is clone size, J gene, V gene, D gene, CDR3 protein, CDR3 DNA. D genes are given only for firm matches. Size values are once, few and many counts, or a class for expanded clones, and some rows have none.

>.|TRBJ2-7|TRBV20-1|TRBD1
CSARDGTGVYEQYF
TGCAGTGCTAGAGATGGGACAGGGGTATACGAGCAGTACTTC
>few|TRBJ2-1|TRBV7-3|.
CASSLNPAASYNEQFF
TGTGCCAGCAGCTTAAATCCAGCGGCCAGTTACAATGAGCAGTTCTTC
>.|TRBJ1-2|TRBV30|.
CAGSDDGGYTF
TGTGCCGGGAGTGACGACGGTGGCTACACCTTC
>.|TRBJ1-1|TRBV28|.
CASIPNQYEAFF
TGTGCCAGCATCCCTAATCAGTATGAAGCTTTCTTT
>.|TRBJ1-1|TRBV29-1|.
CSASEWGHTEAFF
TGCAGCGCCTCCGAGTGGGGGCACACTGAAGCTTTCTTT
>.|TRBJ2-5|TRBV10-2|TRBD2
CASSEGLAEGKETQYF
TGCGCCAGCAGTGAGGGACTAGCGGAAGGGAAAGAGACCCAGTACTTC
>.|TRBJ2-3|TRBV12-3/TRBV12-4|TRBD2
CASSQGLLGRAGVDTQYF
TGTGCCAGCAGCCAGGGACTCCTCGGACGAGCGGGAGTGGATACGCAGTATTTT
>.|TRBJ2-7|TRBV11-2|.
CASERGSRGFYEQYF
TGTGCCAGTGAAAGGGGCAGCAGGGGATTCTACGAGCAGTACTTC
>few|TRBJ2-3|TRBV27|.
CASRPGNTDTQYF
TGTGCCAGCAGACCGGGGAACACAGATACGCAGTATTTT
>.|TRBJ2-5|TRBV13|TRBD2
CVSSWTSGRATKYQETQYF
TGTGTCAGCAGCTGGACTAGCGGGAGGGCCACAAAGTACCAAGAGACCCAGTACTTC
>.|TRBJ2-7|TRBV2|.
CASSDSVPNLCEQYF
TGTGCCAGCAGTGATTCTGTTCCCAATCTCTGCGAGCAGTACTTC
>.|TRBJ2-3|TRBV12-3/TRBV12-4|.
CASRANVDTQYF
TGTGCCAGCAGAGCGAACGTTGATACGCAGTATTTT
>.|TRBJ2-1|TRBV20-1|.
CSARGPRQVYNEQFF
TGCAGTGCTAGAGGTCCGAGACAGGTTTACAATGAGCAGTTCTTC
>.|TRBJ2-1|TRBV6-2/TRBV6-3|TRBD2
CASTMTSGAQKQFF
TGTGCCAGCACCATGACTAGCGGGGCACAGAAGCAGTTCTTC
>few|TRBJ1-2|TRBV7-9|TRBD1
CASSRGTGVVDYGYTF
TGTGCCAGCAGCCGCGGGACAGGGGTCGTTGACTATGGCTACACCTTC
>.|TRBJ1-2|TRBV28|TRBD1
CASGDRVFYGYTF
TGTGCCAGCGGCGACAGGGTTTTCTATGGCTACACCTTC
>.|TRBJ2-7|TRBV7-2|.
CASSPSEGSYNEQYF
TGTGCCAGCAGCCCTTCGGAGGGATCCTACAATGAGCAGTACTTC